These 24 T cell receptor beta chains came from one sample sequenced in a study of shared clonotypes between healthy human individuals. Naivety among CD8 cells was defined by CD45RO negativity and positive CCR7 selection, thereby excluding terminally differentiated effector memory CD45RA+ cells. TCRdb keeps only in-frame clones here, not all; method: immunoSEQ multiplex PCR. The sample contains about 2.1 million clones, over 85% of which appear only once. Source material: naive CD8+ T cells from PBMCs. The source of these receptors is a man aged 18 to 30 in good health. Some clones in this sample may be carry-over from other donors' samples.

The table lists this clone with a few counts. The CDR3 does not close with the conserved phenylalanine or tryptophan, likely indicating a read error. The DNA is left out, because the CDR3 cannot be placed on it with certainty; the CDR3 is given as TCRdb lists it. The V and J genes are TRBV3-1 (or the pseudogene TRBV3-2) and TRBJ1-1; the DNA was not compared with TRBD1, the D call given in the table. Ends included, the CDR3 has 9 residues. Germline values: CDR1 LGHDT, CDR2 YNNKEL (reference sequence). The CDR3 loop is CASSQGGRG.

This clone was seen a single time. This rearrangement joins TRBV7-9 to TRBJ1-1, with TRBD1 identical over 7 bases. The germline gives CDR1 SEHNR, CDR2 FQNEAQ (reference sequence). The CDR3 sequence is 17 residues long. Trimming removed 4 bases from V and 2 bases from J; junction bases left unmatched: 13. The CDR3 coding sequence is TGTGCCAGCAGCTCCAGGGGGACAGCCATTCCCAACACTGAAGCTTTCTTT. Translating it yields CASSSRGTAIPNTEAFF.

The chain couples TRBV14 to TRBJ1-1, with 9 bases that match TRBD1. The CDR3 has 19 amino acids. V was clipped by 0 bases and J by 0 bases; unmatched bases: 11. Germline V lookup: CDR1 SGHDN, CDR2 FVKESK. The CDR3 region has the DNA TGTGCCAGCAGCCAAGATTCCAGGAACAGGGGGCAAATGAACACTGAAGCTTTCTTT. This encodes CASSQDSRNRGQMNTEAFF.

This clone was seen more than once but under ten times. V gene TRBV29-1 combines with J gene TRBJ1-4, with D hard to call. Trimming removed 1 base from V and 13 bases from J, with 10 bases in between. CDR1 is SQVTM and CDR2 is ANQGSEA in the germline V gene. This CDR3 contains 11 residues. The CDR3 reads CSVEGAGGLFF. For the CDR3, the DNA is TGCAGCGTTGAAGGGGCAGGAGGACTGTTTTTT.

Only one count was recorded for this clone. The gene calls are TRBV27 and TRBJ2-7; D unresolved. CDR1 is MNHEY and CDR2 is SMNVEV in the germline V gene (reference sequence). The CDR3 spans 12 residues. V shed 6 bases and J shed 4 bases, with 10 bases lying between them. The DNA of the CDR3 is TGTGCCAGCAGCCCATCAGAGTACGAGCAGTACTTC. It codes for CASSPSEYEQYF.

The chain is built from TRBV11-2 and TRBJ2-7; 8 bases match TRBD2. Germline CDR1 SGHAT, CDR2 FQNNGV. J gave up 3 bases and V 3 bases, and 4 bases lay outside the gene matches. The CDR3 runs to 14 residues. DNA of the CDR3: TGTGCCAGCAGCTTCTCGGGAGGGAACTACGAGCAGTACTTC. Residues: CASSFSGGNYEQYF. The entire variable domain, with the rest obtained from reference TRBV11-2 and TRBJ2-7, is as follows: EAGVAQSPRYKIIEKRQSVAFWCNPISGHATLYWYQQILGQGPKLLIQFQNNGVVDDSQLPKDRFSAERLKGVDSTLKIQPAKLEDSAVYLCASSFSGGNYEQYFGPGTRLTVT.

The gene calls are TRBV7-9 and TRBJ2-7, with D perhaps being TRBD1 or TRBD2 (5 bases each). There are 13 residues in the CDR3. V lost 5 bases, J lost 4 bases, and 12 bases lay in between. CDR1 is SEHNR, CDR2 FQNEAQ, per germline (reference sequence). CDR3 in DNA: TGTGCCAGCAGCGCTCTAGGGACGTACGAGCAGTACTTC. This codes for CASSALGTYEQYF. Variable domain in full (rest from reference TRBV7-9 and TRBJ2-7): DTGVSQNPRHKITKRGQNVTFRCDPISEHNRLYWYRQTLGQGPEFLTYFQNEAQLEKSRLLSDRFSAERPKGSFSTLEIQRTEQGDSAMYLCASSALGTYEQYFGPGTRLTVT.

This sequence joins TRBV9 and TRBJ1-1, with D perhaps matching TRBD1 (5 bases). This CDR3 spans 14 amino acids. CDR1 and CDR2 from the germline V gene are SGDLS and YYNGEE. V was trimmed by 3 bases and J by 3 bases, leaving 12 bases between them. The CDR3 region is CASSGWGGDTEAFF. The CDR3 DNA reads as TGTGCCAGCAGCGGGTGGGGAGGGGACACTGAAGCTTTCTTT.

The chain is built from TRBV7-9 and TRBJ2-7; 9 bases line up with TRBD2. The CDR3 totals 12 residues. Germline values: CDR1 SEHNR, CDR2 FQNEAQ (reference sequence). V was pared by 6 bases and J by 6 bases, with 3 bases of the junction left unmatched. As DNA, the CDR3 is TGTGCCAGCAGTGGACTAGCGCGCGAGCAGTACTTC. It translates to CASSGLAREQYF.

The chain uses TRBV10-1 and TRBJ2-1, with 10 nucleotides matching TRBD2. This CDR3 has 20 residues. Germline CDR1 reads WNHNN; CDR2 reads SYGVQD (reference sequence). V dropped 8 bases and J dropped 3; count of bases not matched to a gene: 22. CDR3 sequence reads: CASANRDRHQTSGYYNEQFF. The CDR3 region has the DNA TGCGCCAGCGCGAACCGGGACAGACATCAGACTAGCGGGTACTACAATGAGCAGTTCTTC.

The chain has TRBV7-8 and TRBJ2-3; D perhaps matches TRBD2 (7 bases). The CDR3 is 15 residues long. Per germline, CDR1 SGHVS and CDR2 FQNEAQ. With 5 bases removed from V and 5 bases from J, the gap between germline ends came to 17 bases. The CDR3 loop is CASSRGGGSKDTQYF. The DNA of the CDR3 is TGTGCCAGCAGCAGGGGGGGCGGGAGTAAAGATACGCAGTATTTT.

The chain has TRBV7-8 and TRBJ2-1; possibly TRBD1 or TRBD2 for D (5 bases each). Looked up from germline, CDR1 is SGHVS and CDR2 is FQNEAQ. Trimming took off 4 bases at V and 6 bases at J, with 22 bases between the two ends. This CDR3 spans 17 amino acids. The CDR3 sequence is CASSSRQTGYTVNEQFF. In nucleotides, the CDR3 is TGTGCCAGCAGCTCCAGACAGACGGGATACACGGTCAATGAGCAGTTCTTC.

The V gene is TRBV5-4, the J gene TRBJ2-7; weak D call: TRBD1 (6 bases). Trimming pared 5 bases from V and 0 bases from J, leaving 9 bases between. Germline V CDR1 and CDR2: SGHNT, YYREEE (reference sequence). The CDR3 consists of 13 residues. The CDR3 DNA follows: TGTGCCAGCAGGGACAGAGACTCCTACGAGCAGTACTTC. This sequence encodes CASRDRDSYEQYF.

This sequence joins TRBV12-5 and TRBJ2-1, with D possibly matching TRBD2 (6 bases). With 11 bases removed from V and 2 bases from J, the gap between germline ends came to 13 bases. There are 13 residues in the CDR3. The germline V gene encodes CDR1 LGHNT and CDR2 FRNRAP. The CDR3 coding sequence is TGTGCTTCGACCGGGACTCCCTACAATGAGCAGTTCTTC. Translating gives CASTGTPYNEQFF.

The gene calls are TRBV27 and TRBJ2-7; a possible D gene is TRBD2 (6 bases). V dropped 6 bases and J dropped 2 bases, with 14 bases sitting between them. The CDR3 is made up of 14 amino acids. The germline V gene has CDR1 MNHEY and CDR2 SMNVEV (reference sequence). The chain's CDR3 is CASRRGEFTYEQYF. The CDR3 nucleotides are TGTGCCAGCAGGCGGGGTGAGTTTACCTACGAGCAGTACTTC.

With regard to this clone: In the same sample, other DNA sequences code for this CDR3. J is TRBJ2-7 and V is TRBV28; D may be TRBD2 (5 bases). Germline V lookup: CDR1 MDHEN, CDR2 SYDVKM. The CDR3 covers 13 residues. Between the trimmed V and J ends, which lost 3 bases and 3 bases, there was a span of 9 bases. CDR3 residues: CASSLRANYEQYF. Here the CDR3 DNA reads TGTGCCAGCAGTTTGCGGGCAAACTACGAGCAGTACTTC.

Notes on this clone: The same CDR3 is also encoded by other DNA sequences in this sample. This chain links TRBV27 with TRBJ2-7; D unclear. V was shortened by 0 bases and J by 2 bases, with 5 bases between the two germline ends. CDR3 length: 13 amino acids. The germline V gene has CDR1 MNHEY and CDR2 SMNVEV (reference sequence). The CDR3 nucleotides read TGTGCCAGCAGTTTATCCTTAACCTACGAGCAGTACTTC. Its translation is CASSLSLTYEQYF.

The chain is built from TRBV6-8 and TRBJ1-1; no reliable D call. Trimming pared 6 bases from V and 1 base from J, leaving 21 bases between. The germline V gene encodes CDR1 MNHGY and CDR2 SAAAGT. The CDR3 runs 17 residues. CDR3 in DNA: TGTGCCAGCAGCTCACAGATAAACCCAGTGGGGAACACTGAAGCTTTCTTT. Its translation is CASSSQINPVGNTEAFF.

The chain's CDR3 is CASRHSGVSYNEQFF. The CDR3 DNA is TGTGCCAGCAGACATAGCGGGGTCTCCTACAATGAGCAGTTCTTC. The gene calls are TRBV11-2 and TRBJ2-1, with 8 bases matching TRBD2. Germline CDR1 and CDR2: SGHAT and FQNNGV. The CDR3 spans 15 residues. The V and J ends lost 6 bases and 0 bases, in that order; junction bases with no gene match: 4.

The chain has TRBV18 and TRBJ1-5; 7 positions agree with TRBD1. Trimming cost V 6 bases and J 6 bases; bases outside gene matches: 8. This CDR3 comprises 14 residues. Germline V lookup: CDR1 KGHSH, CDR2 LQKENI. The CDR3 sequence: CASSTGEEIQPQHF. The CDR3 nucleotides read TGTGCCAGCTCCACAGGGGAAGAGATTCAGCCCCAGCATTTT.

This clone was observed a handful of times. This chain uses TRBV6-5 with TRBJ1-2; possible D gene TRBD1, 6 bases. Germline CDR1 MNHEY, CDR2 SVGAGI. The CDR3 loop spans 13 amino acids. The V gene lost 5 bases and the J gene lost 6 bases, with 13 bases spanning the gap. CDR3 DNA: TGTGCCAGCAGTCCGGGACAACCACATGGCTACACCTTC. Encoded protein: CASSPGQPHGYTF.

Details on this clone: One end of the junction varies from germline; a read error may be responsible. The chain recombines TRBV27 with TRBJ1-2; D is possibly TRBD1 (5 bases). There are 14 residues in the CDR3. Germline V gene data show CDR1 as MNHEY and CDR2 as SMNVEV (reference sequence). The CDR3 DNA is TGTGCCAGCAGTTCGCCAGGGCATAACAATGGCTACACCTTC. Translating it yields CASSSPGHNNGYTF.

This chain joins TRBV5-1 and TRBJ2-3, with TRBD2 matching 8 bases. The CDR3 spans 16 residues. V was pared by 0 bases and J by 1 base, with 4 bases of the junction left unmatched. Per germline, CDR1 SGHRS and CDR2 YFSETQ. The CDR3 DNA is TGCGCCAGCAGCTTGGTGGGAGCGGGAGGCACAGATACGCAGTATTTT. This sequence encodes CASSLVGAGGTDTQYF.

The chain links TRBV6-1 to TRBJ2-1; D is unresolved. V was clipped by 5 bases and J by 7 bases, with 6 bases between them. Germline values: CDR1 MNHNS, CDR2 SASEGT. The CDR3 is 11 amino acids. This CDR3 is CASSNLNEQFF. CDR3 DNA sequence: TGTGCCAGCAGTAACTTGAATGAGCAGTTCTTC.